The next 4 T cell receptor beta chains were all read from a single sample in a study of blood T cell repertoires in COVID-19. The repertoire was sequenced with immunoSEQ multiplex PCR; TCRdb's copy has only in-frame clones and lacks some. In the table there are 150,000 to 200,000 clones, around 82% of which are singletons. Source material: peripheral blood. These receptors originate from a man aged 60-69 years with active or convalescent COVID-19.

The rearrangement links TRBV19 to TRBJ1-1; the D gene is possibly TRBD1 (6 bases). In germline, CDR1 is LNHDA, CDR2 SQIVND (reference sequence). Trimming shortened V by 2 bases and J by 3 bases, and 13 bases separated the two germline ends. CDR3 size: 15 residues. The CDR3 region is CASSIQGKFDTEAFF. CDR3 sequence (DNA): TGTGCCAGTAGTATACAGGGGAAGTTCGACACTGAAGCTTTCTTT.

The chain is built from TRBV29-1 and TRBJ1-4; no clear D. V was clipped by 6 bases and J by 3 bases, with 11 bases between them. The CDR3 totals 13 residues. The germline V gene has CDR1 SQVTM and CDR2 ANQGSEA. The CDR3 region has the DNA TGCAGCGTCCAGGTTGTGGCTAATGAAAAACTGTTTTTT. It specifies CSVQVVANEKLFF.

The gene calls are TRBV4-2 and TRBJ1-1, with D hard to call. CDR3 size: 17 residues. The V and J ends lost 5 bases and 0 bases respectively, with 19 bases between them. Germline V CDR1 and CDR2: LGHNA, YNFKEQ. The CDR3 region has the DNA TGTGCCAGCAGCTCATCGAGGGCCACCGCCGTGAACACTGAAGCTTTCTTT. It codes for CASSSSRATAVNTEAFF.

The V call is TRBV5-1, the J call TRBJ1-4; 11 bases align to TRBD1. The CDR3 runs 15 residues. Germline CDR1 is SGHRS and CDR2 is YFSETQ. J gave up 8 bases and V 2 bases, and 5 bases lay outside the gene matches. The CDR3 loop reads CASSFSGTGGEKLFF. The CDR3 DNA reads TGCGCCAGCAGCTTCTCCGGGACAGGGGGGGAAAAACTGTTTTTT.